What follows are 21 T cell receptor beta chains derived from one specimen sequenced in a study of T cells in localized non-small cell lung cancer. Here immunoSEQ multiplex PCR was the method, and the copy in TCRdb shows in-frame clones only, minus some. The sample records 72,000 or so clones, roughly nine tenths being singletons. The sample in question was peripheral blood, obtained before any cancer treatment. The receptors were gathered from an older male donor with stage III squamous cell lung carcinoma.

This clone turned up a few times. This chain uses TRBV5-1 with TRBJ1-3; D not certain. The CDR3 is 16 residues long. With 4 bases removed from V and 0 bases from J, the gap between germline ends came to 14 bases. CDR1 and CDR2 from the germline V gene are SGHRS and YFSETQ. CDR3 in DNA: TGCGCCAGCAGCGCAAGTACTGGAAACTCTGGAAACACCATATATTTT. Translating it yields CASSASTGNSGNTIYF.

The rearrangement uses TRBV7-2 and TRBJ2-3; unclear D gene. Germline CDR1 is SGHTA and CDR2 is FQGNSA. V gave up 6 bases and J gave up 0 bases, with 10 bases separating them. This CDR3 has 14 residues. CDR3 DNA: TGTGCCAGCAGTCAAATAGTAAGCACAGATACGCAGTATTTT. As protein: CASSQIVSTDTQYF.

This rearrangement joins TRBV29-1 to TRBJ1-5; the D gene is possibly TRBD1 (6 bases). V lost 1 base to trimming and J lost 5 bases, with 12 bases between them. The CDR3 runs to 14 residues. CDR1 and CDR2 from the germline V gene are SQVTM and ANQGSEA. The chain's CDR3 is CSVEGGASDQPQHF. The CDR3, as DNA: TGCAGCGTTGAAGGGGGGGCGAGTGATCAGCCCCAGCATTTT.

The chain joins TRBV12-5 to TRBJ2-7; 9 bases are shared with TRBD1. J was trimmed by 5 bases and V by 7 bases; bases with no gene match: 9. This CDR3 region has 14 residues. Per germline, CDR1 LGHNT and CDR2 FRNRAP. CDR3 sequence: CASATGTGRDEQYF. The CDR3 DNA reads TGTGCTAGTGCAACCGGGACAGGGAGAGACGAGCAGTACTTC.

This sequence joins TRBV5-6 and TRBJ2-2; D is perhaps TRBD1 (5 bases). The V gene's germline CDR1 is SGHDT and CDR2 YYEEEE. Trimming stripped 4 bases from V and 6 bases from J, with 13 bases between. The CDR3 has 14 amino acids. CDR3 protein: CASSPQGIPGELFF. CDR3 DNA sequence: TGTGCCAGCAGCCCGCAGGGAATCCCCGGGGAGCTGTTTTTT. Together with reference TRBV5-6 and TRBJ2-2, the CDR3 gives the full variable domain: DAGVTQSPTHLIKTRGQQVTLRCSPKSGHDTVSWYQQALGQGPQFIFQYYEEEERQRGNFPDRFSGHQFPNYSSELNVNALLLGDSALYLCASSPQGIPGELFFGEGSRLTVL.

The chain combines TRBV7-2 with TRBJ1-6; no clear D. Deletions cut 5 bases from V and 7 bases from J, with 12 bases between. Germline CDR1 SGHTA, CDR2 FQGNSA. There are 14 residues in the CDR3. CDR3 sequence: CASSIQGLNSPLHF. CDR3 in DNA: TGTGCCAGCAGCATACAAGGCTTGAATTCACCCCTCCACTTT. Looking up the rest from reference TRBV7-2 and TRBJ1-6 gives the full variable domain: GAGVSQSPSNKVTEKGKDVELRCDPISGHTALYWYRQSLGQGLEFLIYFQGNSAPDKSGLPSDRFSAERTGGSVSTLTIQRTQQEDSAVYLCASSIQGLNSPLHFGNGTRLTVT.

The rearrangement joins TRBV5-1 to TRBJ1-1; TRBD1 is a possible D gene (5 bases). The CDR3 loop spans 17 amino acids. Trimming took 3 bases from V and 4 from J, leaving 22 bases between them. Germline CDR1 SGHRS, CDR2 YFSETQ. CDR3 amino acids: CASSSKGLGAQSTEAFF. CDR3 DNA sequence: TGCGCCAGCAGCTCGAAGGGGCTAGGAGCCCAATCCACTGAAGCTTTCTTT.

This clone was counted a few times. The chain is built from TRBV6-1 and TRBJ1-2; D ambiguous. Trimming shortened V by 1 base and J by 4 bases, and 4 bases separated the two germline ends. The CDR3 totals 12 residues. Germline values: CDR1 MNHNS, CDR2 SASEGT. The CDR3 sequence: CASSEGLYGYTF. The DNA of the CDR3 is TGTGCCAGCAGTGAAGGACTCTATGGCTACACCTTC.

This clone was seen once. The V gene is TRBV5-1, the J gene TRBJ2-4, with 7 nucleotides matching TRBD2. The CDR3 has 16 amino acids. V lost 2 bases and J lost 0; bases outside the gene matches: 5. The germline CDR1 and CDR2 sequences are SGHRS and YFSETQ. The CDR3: CASSLNAGVAKNIQYF. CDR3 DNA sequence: TGCGCCAGCAGCTTAAATGCGGGGGTAGCCAAAAACATTCAGTACTTC.

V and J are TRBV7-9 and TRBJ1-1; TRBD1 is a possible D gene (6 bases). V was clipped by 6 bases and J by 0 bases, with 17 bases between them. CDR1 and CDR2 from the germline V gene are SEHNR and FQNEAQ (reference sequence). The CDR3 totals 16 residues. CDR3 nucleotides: TGTGCCAGCAGTCTTGGATCGGGACACCTGAACACTGAAGCTTTCTTT. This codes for CASSLGSGHLNTEAFF.

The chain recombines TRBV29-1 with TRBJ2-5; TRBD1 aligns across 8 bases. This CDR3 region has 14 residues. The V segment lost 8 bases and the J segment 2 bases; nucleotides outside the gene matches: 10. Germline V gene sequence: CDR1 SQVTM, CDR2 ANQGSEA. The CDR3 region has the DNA TGCAGCCCCTCTCTACGGACAGGGCAAGAGACCCAGTACTTC. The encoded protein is CSPSLRTGQETQYF.

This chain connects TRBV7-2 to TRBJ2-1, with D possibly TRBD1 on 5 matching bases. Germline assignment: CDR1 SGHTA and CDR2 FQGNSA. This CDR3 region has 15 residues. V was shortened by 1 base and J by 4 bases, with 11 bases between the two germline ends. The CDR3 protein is CASSLVGHTYNEQFF. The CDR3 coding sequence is TGTGCCAGCAGCTTAGTCGGACACACTTACAATGAGCAGTTCTTC.

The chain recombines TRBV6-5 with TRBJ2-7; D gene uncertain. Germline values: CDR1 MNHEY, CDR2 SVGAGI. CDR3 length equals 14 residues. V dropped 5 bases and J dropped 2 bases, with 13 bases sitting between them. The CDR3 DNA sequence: TGTGCCAGCAGTGCCCAATGGGATCCCTACGAGCAGTACTTC. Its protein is CASSAQWDPYEQYF.

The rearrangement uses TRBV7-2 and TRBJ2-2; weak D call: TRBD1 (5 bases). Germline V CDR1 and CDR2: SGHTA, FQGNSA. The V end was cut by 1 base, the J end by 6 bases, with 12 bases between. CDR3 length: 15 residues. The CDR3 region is CASSLDIGAAGELFF. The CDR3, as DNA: TGTGCCAGCAGCTTAGATATAGGGGCGGCCGGGGAGCTGTTTTTT.

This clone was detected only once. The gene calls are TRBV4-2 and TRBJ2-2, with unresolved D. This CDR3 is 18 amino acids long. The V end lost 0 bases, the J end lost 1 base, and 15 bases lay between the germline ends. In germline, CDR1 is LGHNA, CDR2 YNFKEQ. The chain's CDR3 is CASSQDLGGGRNTGELFF. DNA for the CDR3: TGTGCCAGCAGCCAAGATTTAGGCGGCGGAAGGAACACCGGGGAGCTGTTTTTT.

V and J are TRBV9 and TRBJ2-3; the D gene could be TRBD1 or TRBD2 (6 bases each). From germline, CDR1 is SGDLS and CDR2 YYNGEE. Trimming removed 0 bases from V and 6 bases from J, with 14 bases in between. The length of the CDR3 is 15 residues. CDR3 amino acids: CASSVGGATGDTQYF. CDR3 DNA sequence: TGTGCCAGCAGCGTAGGGGGGGCGACTGGCGATACGCAGTATTTT.

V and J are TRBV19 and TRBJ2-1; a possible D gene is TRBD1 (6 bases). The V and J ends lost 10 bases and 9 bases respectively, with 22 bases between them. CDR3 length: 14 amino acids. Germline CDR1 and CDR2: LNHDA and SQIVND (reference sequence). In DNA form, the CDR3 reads TGTGCCACCGAGACAGGCCAACAAGGTGGTGAGCAGTTCTTC. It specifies CATETGQQGGEQFF.

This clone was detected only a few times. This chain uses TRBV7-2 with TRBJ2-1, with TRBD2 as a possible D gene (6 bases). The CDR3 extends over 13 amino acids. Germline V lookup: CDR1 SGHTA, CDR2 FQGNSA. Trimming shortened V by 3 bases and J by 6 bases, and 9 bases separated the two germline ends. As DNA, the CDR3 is TGTGCCAGCAGCTTCGGGGGACGCAATGAGCAGTTCTTC. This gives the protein CASSFGGRNEQFF.

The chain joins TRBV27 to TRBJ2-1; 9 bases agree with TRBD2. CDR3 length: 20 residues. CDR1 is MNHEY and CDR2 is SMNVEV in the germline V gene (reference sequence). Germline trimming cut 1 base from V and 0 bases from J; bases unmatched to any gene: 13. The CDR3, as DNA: TGTGCCAGCAGTTTATGGGCACCGCGGGGGGGCCTAAGCTCCTACAATGAGCAGTTCTTC. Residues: CASSLWAPRGGLSSYNEQFF.

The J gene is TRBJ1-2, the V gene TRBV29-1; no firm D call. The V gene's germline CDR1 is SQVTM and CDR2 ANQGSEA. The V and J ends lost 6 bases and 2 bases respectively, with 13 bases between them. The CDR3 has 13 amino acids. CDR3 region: CSVTSFGNYGYTF. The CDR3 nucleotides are TGCAGCGTGACGTCCTTCGGGAACTATGGCTACACCTTC.

CDR3 DNA sequence: TGTGCCAGCAGGCAGAGCAGGGGAGTATCCACAGATACGCAGTATTTT. It is translated as CASRQSRGVSTDTQYF. The chain combines TRBV7-2 with TRBJ2-3; D is perhaps TRBD1 (6 bases). Per the germline V gene, CDR1 is SGHTA and CDR2 is FQGNSA. With 6 bases removed from V and 2 bases from J, the gap between germline ends came to 18 bases. The CDR3 runs 16 residues.